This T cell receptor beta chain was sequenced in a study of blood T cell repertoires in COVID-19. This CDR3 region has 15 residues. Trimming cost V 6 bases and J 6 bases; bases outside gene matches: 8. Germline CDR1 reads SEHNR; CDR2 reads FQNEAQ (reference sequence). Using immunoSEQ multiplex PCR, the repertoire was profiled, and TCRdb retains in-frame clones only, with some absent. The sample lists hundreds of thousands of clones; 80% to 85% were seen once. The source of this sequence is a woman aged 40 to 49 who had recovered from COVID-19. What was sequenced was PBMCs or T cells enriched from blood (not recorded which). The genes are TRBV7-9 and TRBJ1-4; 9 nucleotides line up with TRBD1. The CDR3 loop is CASSSAGTGHEKLFF. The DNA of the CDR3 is TGTGCCAGCAGTTCCGCAGGGACAGGGCATGAAAAACTGTTTTTT.